This T cell receptor (beta chain) was sequenced during a study of cytomegalovirus exposure and HLA in healthy donors. Study results and caveats: Indistinguishability led to the exclusion of some V segments, TRBV6-2 and TRBV6-3 included. Cytomegalovirus association was assigned to approximately 160 TCR beta chains. A later analysis reported that several of the most significant clusters appeared to be linked to common viral pathogens, among them Epstein-Barr virus. Likely technical artifact: a cluster of highly shared sequence variants.

The PCR used 60 Vbeta and 13 Jbeta primers. Profiling relied on immunoSEQ multiplex PCR, and the TCRdb table lists in-frame clones only, not all of them. The sample includes roughly 200,000 clones, 80% to 85% seen only once; the top ten take 2.5% to 3%. Turning to this clone: Its cognate antigen is unknown.

V lost 4 bases to trimming and J lost 3 bases, with 11 bases between them. This CDR3 spans 14 amino acids. The V gene's germline CDR1 is SGHDT and CDR2 YYEEEE. The source material was PBMCs. This TCR was sampled from a woman aged 40 to 50 in good health and CMV-seronegative. The rearrangement uses TRBV5-6 and TRBJ1-3; perhaps TRBD1 as D (5 bases). CDR3 coding DNA: TGTGCCAGCAGCCTGACAGATATTGGAAACACCATATATTTT. It specifies CASSLTDIGNTIYF.